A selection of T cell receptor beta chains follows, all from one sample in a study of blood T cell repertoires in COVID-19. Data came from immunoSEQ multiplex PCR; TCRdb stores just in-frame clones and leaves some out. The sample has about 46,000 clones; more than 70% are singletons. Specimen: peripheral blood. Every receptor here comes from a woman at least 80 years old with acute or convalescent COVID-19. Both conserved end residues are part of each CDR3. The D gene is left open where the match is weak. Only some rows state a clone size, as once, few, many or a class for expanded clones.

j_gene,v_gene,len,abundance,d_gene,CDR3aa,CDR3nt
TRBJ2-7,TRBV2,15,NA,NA,CASRYDSHLRSEQYF,TGTGCCAGCAGGTACGACAGTCATCTAAGGAGCGAGCAGTACTTC
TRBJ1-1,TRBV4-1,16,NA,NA,CASSLRGQTMNTEAFF,TGCGCCAGCAGCCTAAGGGGACAAACGATGAACACTGAAGCTTTCTTT
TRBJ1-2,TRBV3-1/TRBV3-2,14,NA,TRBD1,CASSQGRQGRGYTF,TGTGCCAGCAGCCAAGGCCGACAGGGTCGTGGCTACACCTTC
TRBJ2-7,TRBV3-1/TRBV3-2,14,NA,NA,CASSQDVAAYEQYF,TGTGCCAGCAGCCAAGATGTGGCAGCCTACGAGCAGTACTTC
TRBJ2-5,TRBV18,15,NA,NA,CASSTSQGRQETQYF,TGTGCCAGCTCAACGTCACAGGGGAGGCAAGAGACCCAGTACTTC
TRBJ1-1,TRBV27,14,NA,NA,CASSLGGGNTEAFF,TGTGCCAGCAGTCTAGGGGGGGGGAACACTGAAGCTTTCTTT
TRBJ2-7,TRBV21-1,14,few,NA,CASNSGPPNYEQYF,TGTGCCAGCAACAGCGGGCCGCCGAACTACGAGCAGTACTTC
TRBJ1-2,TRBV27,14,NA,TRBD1,CASSWGGQGYGYTF,TGTGCCAGCAGTTGGGGGGGACAGGGCTATGGCTACACCTTC
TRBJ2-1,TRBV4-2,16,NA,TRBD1,CASSQERGGRVSEQFF,TGTGCCAGCAGCCAAGAACGAGGGGGCCGGGTTTCTGAGCAGTTCTTC
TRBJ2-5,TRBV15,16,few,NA,CATSRATLPSAETQYF,TGTGCCACCAGCAGAGCCACCCTCCCTAGCGCGGAGACCCAGTACTTC
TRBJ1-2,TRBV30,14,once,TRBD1,CAWRDRGESGGYTF,TGTGCCTGGAGGGACAGGGGGGAAAGTGGAGGCTACACCTTC
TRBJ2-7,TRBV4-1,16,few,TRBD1,CASSPGAAGGLYEQYF,TGCGCCAGCAGCCCAGGAGCAGCAGGGGGCTTATACGAGCAGTACTTC
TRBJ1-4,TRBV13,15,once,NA,CASSLEGQPNEKLFF,TGTGCCAGCAGCTTGGAAGGACAGCCTAATGAAAAACTGTTTTTT
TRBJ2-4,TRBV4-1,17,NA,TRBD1,CASSQERGTDPGNIQYF,TGCGCCAGCAGCCAAGAAAGGGGGACAGACCCTGGAAACATTCAGTACTTC
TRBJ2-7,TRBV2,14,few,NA,CASKLLQGPYEQYF,TGTGCCAGCAAGTTACTCCAGGGGCCGTACGAGCAGTACTTC
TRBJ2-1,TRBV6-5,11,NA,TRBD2,CASSDGGKQFF,TGTGCCAGCAGCGACGGGGGGAAGCAGTTCTTC
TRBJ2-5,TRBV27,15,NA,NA,CASSPGQLYQETQYF,TGTGCCAGCAGTCCCGGACAGCTGTACCAAGAGACCCAGTACTTC
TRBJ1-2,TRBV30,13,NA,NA,CAWSRDSSYGYTF,TGTGCCTGGAGCCGAGACAGCTCCTATGGCTACACCTTC